This T cell receptor (beta chain) was obtained from a study of cytomegalovirus exposure and HLA in healthy donors. Study findings and constraints: Analysis was performed later, and it showed HLA-associated TCR beta chains to be more clonally expanded than equally common others. Reports showed the classifier diagnosing cytomegalovirus status with high specificity and sensitivity. In a later analysis, several top co-occurrence clusters appeared linked to parvovirus B19, influenza, CMV and Epstein-Barr virus.

60 Vbeta and 13 Jbeta primers were used in PCR. Assay used: immunoSEQ multiplex PCR; TCRdb lists only in-frame clones, some missing. This table holds around 100,000 clones, 65% to 75% found once. As concerns this clone: Its antigen is not identified.

V shed 4 bases, J shed 1 base, and the junction held 10 bases outside the gene matches. The CDR3 covers 17 residues. Germline V gene lookup returns CDR1 SGHRS and CDR2 YFSETQ. The sequence derives from a man aged 35 to 55 in good health and CMV-seropositive. The rearrangement uses TRBV5-1 and TRBJ1-1; TRBD1 agrees at 10 bases. Input material: PBMCs. Written as DNA, the CDR3 is TGCGCCAGCAGCCCGTGGGGACAGGGGCTGGGGAACACTGAAGCTTTCTTT. As protein: CASSPWGQGLGNTEAFF.